These T cell receptor beta chains were read from a single sample in a study of cytomegalovirus exposure and HLA in healthy donors. Method: immunoSEQ multiplex PCR; TCRdb's copy keeps in-frame clones and lacks some. The table shows some 150,000 clones, with around 9.7% occurring only once. Sequencing was carried out using PBMCs. These receptors were collected from a man aged 45 to 65 in good health and CMV-seronegative. Each CDR3 is given with its conserved first and last residue. A D gene is named only where the DNA matches it firmly. The size of a clone is reported for some rows only, either as once, few or many, or as a class for expanded clones.

v_call	clone_size	j_call	d_call	cdr3_length	cdr3_aa	cdr3_nt
TRBV7-9	-	TRBJ2-2	-	15	CASSLGLAGTGELFF	TGTGCCAGCAGCTTAGGATTGGCGGGCACCGGGGAGCTGTTTTTT
TRBV5-4	-	TRBJ2-3	TRBD2	17	CASSLWSGRGGTDTQYF	TGTGCCAGCAGCTTATGGAGCGGGAGAGGTGGGACAGATACGCAGTATTTT
TRBV7-3	-	TRBJ1-2	TRBD1	15	CASSHSAAGGYGYTF	TGTGCCAGCAGCCATTCAGCGGCAGGGGGTTATGGCTACACCTTC
TRBV23-1	many	TRBJ1-5	-	14	CAQPTDYSNQPQHF	TGCGCCCAACCGACAGATTATAGCAATCAGCCCCAGCATTTT
TRBV5-1	few	TRBJ2-7	TRBD1	16	CASSFDPGQGGEGQYF	TGCGCCAGCAGCTTTGACCCGGGACAGGGGGGGGAGGGGCAGTACTTC
TRBV29-1	few	TRBJ2-1	-	15	CSVGKRVSSYNEQFF	TGCAGCGTTGGTAAGCGGGTGAGCTCCTACAATGAGCAGTTCTTC
TRBV4-2	few	TRBJ2-3	TRBD2	17	CASSQDGSGGGGDTQYF	TGTGCCAGCAGCCAAGATGGGAGCGGGGGGGGAGGAGATACGCAGTATTTT
TRBV27	few	TRBJ2-1	-	11	CASSHYNEQFF	TGCGCCAGCAGTCACTACAATGAGCAGTTCTTC
TRBV27	-	TRBJ2-3	-	14	CASGRQVSTDTQYF	TGTGCCAGCGGGAGACAGGTCAGCACAGATACGCAGTATTTT
TRBV19	few	TRBJ2-7	-	13	CASSIQGSYEQYF	TGTGCCAGTAGTATACAGGGTTCCTACGAGCAGTACTTC
TRBV6-6	few	TRBJ2-1	-	13	CASNEPPSTEQFF	TGTGCCAGCAACGAACCCCCTAGCACTGAGCAGTTCTTC
TRBV27	few	TRBJ1-2	-	15	CASSLKAGDNYGYTF	TGTGCCAGCAGTTTAAAGGCAGGGGACAACTATGGCTACACCTTC